One sample yielded the 21 T cell receptor beta chains listed below, sequenced in a study of T cell changes during pregnancy in multiple sclerosis. Repertoires were generated with immunoSEQ multiplex PCR, while TCRdb's copy carries only in-frame clones and drops some. The repertoire has under 55,000 clones, roughly nine tenths of them found once; the top ten carry roughly 0.37%. The specimen comprised CD4+ T cells from peripheral blood mononuclear cells, sampled before pregnancy. Source of these receptors: a female donor with multiple sclerosis, enrolled in a pregnancy study.

This clone was observed a single time. The CDR3 is CASSRTSGGYNEQFF. CDR3 in DNA: TGCGCCAGCAGCCGAACTAGCGGGGGGTACAATGAGCAGTTCTTC. The chain recombines TRBV10-1 with TRBJ2-1; 12 positions agree with TRBD2. This CDR3 region has 15 residues. CDR1 and CDR2 from the germline V gene are WNHNN and SYGVQD (reference sequence). Unmatched junction bases numbered 4, after V lost 6 bases and J lost 4 bases.

The chain recombines TRBV27 with TRBJ2-2; tentative D call: TRBD1 (5 bases). Germline-derived CDR1 and CDR2 are MNHEY and SMNVEV (reference sequence). This CDR3 contains 15 residues. The germline V and J ends were trimmed by 3 bases and 4 bases, with 12 bases remaining between them. The CDR3 protein is CASSLGRASTGELFF. The CDR3 DNA reads as TGTGCCAGCAGTTTGGGCAGGGCTAGCACCGGGGAGCTGTTTTTT.

The chain employs TRBV5-8 and TRBJ2-5, with a possible D match to TRBD1 (6 bases). V shed 4 bases and J shed 0 bases, with 10 bases lying between them. The germline CDR1 and CDR2 sequences are SGHTS and YDEGEE. This CDR3 contains 14 residues. In DNA, the CDR3 is TGTGCCAGCAGCGCAGGGGCGGACCAAGAGACCCAGTACTTC. This gives the protein CASSAGADQETQYF. Filled out from reference TRBV5-8 and TRBJ2-5, the complete variable domain reads EAGVTQSPTHLIKTRGQQATLRCSPISGHTSVYWYQQALGLGLQFLLWYDEGEERNRGNFPPRFSGRQFPNYSSELNVNALELEDSALYLCASSAGADQETQYFGPGTRLLVL.

The chain recombines TRBV4-3 with TRBJ2-3; the D gene is possibly TRBD2 (5 bases). The CDR3 is 13 residues long. Germline lookup yields CDR1 LGHNA and CDR2 YSLEER. Trimming stripped 4 bases from V and 5 bases from J, with 10 bases between. CDR3 in DNA: TGCGCCAGCAGCCGAGGGCGAGAAGATACGCAGTATTTT. As protein: CASSRGREDTQYF.

The gene calls are TRBV21-1 and TRBJ2-7; the tabulated D call, TRBD1, remains unverified against the DNA. TRBV21-1 is a known pseudogene. CDR3 length: 17 amino acids. For the CDR3, the DNA is TGTGCCAGCAGCACAATGGGAGGACAGGGGGTCCCCTACGAGCAGTACTTC. This encodes CASSTMGGQGVPYEQYF.

The chain carries TRBV9 and TRBJ2-1, with 14 bases lining up with TRBD2. The CDR3 contains 16 residues. The V gene's germline CDR1 is SGDLS and CDR2 YYNGEE. Trimming removed 5 bases from V and 9 bases from J; junction bases left unmatched: 10. The CDR3 DNA reads TGTGCCAGCAGTGCCCCCGGGACTAGCGGGGGTACTGAGCAGTTCTTC. Translation: CASSAPGTSGGTEQFF.

This chain uses TRBV6-5 with TRBJ2-3; 11 nucleotides agree with TRBD2. The V gene's germline CDR1 is MNHEY and CDR2 SVGAGI. The CDR3 sequence is 15 residues long. Unmatched junction bases numbered 4, after V lost 5 bases and J lost 3 bases. CDR3 residues: CASSPTSGRTDTQYF. The CDR3 DNA reads as TGTGCCAGCAGTCCCACTAGCGGGAGAACAGATACGCAGTATTTT.

The table lists this clone with a count of one. This chain joins TRBV7-8 and TRBJ1-3, with no clear D. CDR1 and CDR2 (germline): SGHVS, FQNEAQ. V gave up 4 bases and J gave up 4 bases, with 8 bases separating them. The CDR3 has 13 residues. The CDR3 is CASSWEYGNTIYF. DNA for the CDR3: TGTGCCAGCAGCTGGGAGTACGGAAACACCATATATTTT.

The chain uses TRBV27 and TRBJ2-7, with 9 bases aligning to TRBD1. The length of the CDR3 is 19 residues. CDR1 MNHEY and CDR2 SMNVEV come from the germline V gene (reference sequence). CDR3 amino acids: CATLPVKVGTPTGGYEQYF. In DNA form, the CDR3 reads TGTGCTACCCTCCCTGTAAAGGTTGGAACTCCGACAGGGGGATACGAGCAGTACTTC.

This chain joins TRBV7-8 and TRBJ2-3; D possibly corresponds to TRBD1 (5 bases). Germline CDR1 SGHVS, CDR2 FQNEAQ. V was clipped by 5 bases and J by 5 bases, with 17 bases between them. The CDR3 is made up of 15 amino acids. CDR3 bases: TGTGCCAGCAGCCTAGAATCAGGGTATGGAGATACGCAGTATTTT. Translated, it gives CASSLESGYGDTQYF.

This chain connects TRBV25-1 to TRBJ1-1; D is ambiguous. Trimming took 8 bases from V and 1 from J, leaving 14 bases between them. The V gene's germline CDR1 is MGHDK and CDR2 SYGVNS. The CDR3 is 14 amino acids. CDR3 in DNA: TGTGCCAGCCAACGCGGGAGCTCGAACACTGAAGCTTTCTTT. Its translation is CASQRGSSNTEAFF.

The chain combines TRBV2 with TRBJ2-2; perhaps TRBD1 as D (6 bases). Looked up from germline, CDR1 is SNHLY and CDR2 is FYNNEI. The CDR3 is made up of 14 amino acids. V dropped 6 bases and J dropped 4 bases, with 12 bases sitting between them. The CDR3 DNA is TGTGCCAGCAGGGGGGCGCGGCGCACCGGGGAGCTGTTTTTT. This translates into CASRGARRTGELFF.

This chain connects TRBV9 to TRBJ2-3; TRBD2 agrees at 12 bases. Per germline, CDR1 SGDLS and CDR2 YYNGEE. V shed 3 bases and J 0 bases; nucleotides not matched to a gene: 17. The CDR3 loop spans 21 amino acids. As DNA, the CDR3 is TGTGCCAGCAGCGGGGGCCTCGTACGGACTGGGACTAGCGGGAGCACAGATACGCAGTATTTT. Translation: CASSGGLVRTGTSGSTDTQYF.

The chain uses TRBV7-9 and TRBJ2-7; 8 bases align to TRBD1. CDR1 SEHNR and CDR2 FQNEAQ come from the germline V gene (reference sequence). V dropped 11 bases and J dropped 3; count of bases not matched to a gene: 9. The CDR3 runs to 13 residues. In DNA form, the CDR3 reads TGTGCCCTCATAGGACAGGGAGACTACGAGCAGTACTTC. This sequence encodes CALIGQGDYEQYF.

The chain combines TRBV27 with TRBJ1-1; D is unresolved. The length of the CDR3 is 14 residues. Trimming removed 5 bases at V and 1 base at J, with 11 bases between. Germline V gene lookup returns CDR1 MNHEY and CDR2 SMNVEV (reference sequence). DNA for the CDR3: TGTGCCAGCAGTATTCTCCCCAGGAACACTGAAGCTTTCTTT. This translates into CASSILPRNTEAFF.

The table lists this clone with a count of one. This chain links TRBV10-2 with TRBJ2-7; no definite D call. From germline, CDR1 is WSHSY and CDR2 SAAADI. Trimming took 5 bases from V and 1 from J, leaving 9 bases between them. The length of the CDR3 is 13 residues. The chain's CDR3 is CASSMLLSYEQYF. The CDR3 coding sequence is TGCGCCAGCAGTATGTTATTGTCCTACGAGCAGTACTTC.

The chain couples TRBV5-8 to TRBJ1-1, with TRBD1 identical over 9 bases. V lost 4 bases, J lost 1 base, and 8 bases stayed unmatched. Per the germline V gene, CDR1 is SGHTS and CDR2 is YDEGEE. The CDR3 totals 16 residues. DNA for the CDR3: TGTGCCAGCAGCCAGGGGACAGGGTTGGAGAACACTGAAGCTTTCTTT. It yields the protein CASSQGTGLENTEAFF.

The chain couples TRBV6-1 to TRBJ2-5, with 9 bases aligning to TRBD2. Germline values: CDR1 MNHNS, CDR2 SASEGT. The CDR3 spans 15 residues. V shed 2 bases and J 5 bases; nucleotides not matched to a gene: 6. As DNA, the CDR3 is TGTGCCAGCAGTGAAAATCTAGCGGGGCTCGAGACCCAGTACTTC. Residues: CASSENLAGLETQYF.

The rearrangement uses TRBV5-4 and TRBJ2-7; D call uncertain. V lost 0 bases and J 6 bases, leaving 10 bases between the germline ends. The CDR3 sequence is 13 residues long. From germline, CDR1 is SGHNT and CDR2 YYREEE (reference sequence). Written as DNA, the CDR3 is TGTGCCAGCAGCTTGGACTCCGGGTCCGAGCAGTACTTC. Amino acids: CASSLDSGSEQYF.

V gene TRBV14 combines with J gene TRBJ1-4, with D possibly being TRBD1 (6 bases). This CDR3 is built from 15 residues. Germline loops: CDR1 SGHDN, CDR2 FVKESK. Trimming cost V 0 bases and J 8 bases, with 13 bases left between them. The CDR3 sequence: CASSQDAGAGEKLFF. CDR3 nucleotides: TGTGCCAGCAGCCAAGACGCAGGGGCCGGGGAAAAACTGTTTTTT.

J is TRBJ2-3 and V is TRBV7-9; D may be TRBD1 (6 bases). V was clipped by 1 base and J by 4 bases, with 12 bases between them. Per the germline V gene, CDR1 is SEHNR and CDR2 is FQNEAQ (reference sequence). The CDR3 extends over 15 amino acids. CDR3 region: CASSLGQAGPDTQYF. CDR3 DNA: TGTGCCAGCAGCTTAGGACAGGCGGGCCCAGATACGCAGTATTTT.